Shown below are 19 T cell receptor beta chains from a single sample sequenced in a study of blood T cell repertoires in COVID-19. The data were produced by immunoSEQ multiplex PCR, yet TCRdb's version contains in-frame clones alone and is incomplete. Of 69,000 or so clones listed, nearly 90% were seen once; the top ten hold 5% to 6%. The sample consisted of peripheral blood. The receptors derive from a man aged 50 to 60 with acute or convalescent COVID-19.

CDR3 DNA: TGTGCCAGTAGTAAAGGGACAGGCGGAGAGACCCAGTACTTC. Encoded protein: CASSKGTGGETQYF. The chain combines TRBV19 with TRBJ2-5; 8 positions match TRBD1. V lost 4 bases and J lost 4; bases outside the gene matches: 5. The CDR3 length is 14 residues. Germline loops: CDR1 LNHDA, CDR2 SQIVND (reference sequence).

The chain joins TRBV6-5 to TRBJ1-5; D is unclear. From germline, CDR1 is MNHEY and CDR2 SVGAGI. The CDR3 extends over 12 amino acids. V lost 6 bases and J 7 bases, leaving 10 bases between the germline ends. The CDR3 loop reads CASSTGGQPQHF. CDR3 sequence (DNA): TGTGCCAGCAGCACGGGTGGGCAGCCCCAGCATTTT.

The CDR3: CAWRGGQGSEQYF. CDR3 bases: TGTGCCTGGAGGGGGGGACAGGGGAGCGAGCAGTACTTC. The chain couples TRBV30 to TRBJ2-7, with 10 bases aligning to TRBD1. CDR3 length: 13 residues. V dropped 3 bases and J dropped 6; count of bases not matched to a gene: 5. CDR1 GTSNPN and CDR2 SVGIG come from the germline V gene (reference sequence).

This sequence joins TRBV18 and TRBJ2-7, with D perhaps matching TRBD2 (6 bases). Deletions cut 3 bases from V and 1 base from J, with 7 bases between. This CDR3 has 13 amino acids. Germline CDR1 reads KGHSH; CDR2 reads LQKENI. The CDR3 DNA reads as TGTGCCAGCTCACCGGGGGGATCCTACGAGCAGTACTTC. Amino acid sequence: CASSPGGSYEQYF.

The chain links TRBV11-3 to TRBJ2-3, with D possibly being TRBD1 (6 bases). The CDR3 length is 16 residues. CDR1 SGHNT and CDR2 YENEEA come from the germline V gene. Trimming shortened V by 2 bases and J by 3 bases, and 15 bases separated the two germline ends. The CDR3 sequence: CASSLTLSQGTDTQYF. The CDR3 bases are TGTGCCAGCAGCTTAACCCTGTCTCAGGGGACAGATACGCAGTATTTT.

The chain is built from TRBV7-2 and TRBJ1-6; maybe TRBD1 (6 bases). The CDR3 is 15 residues long. The V end lost 5 bases, the J end lost 7 bases, and 15 bases lay between the germline ends. In germline, CDR1 is SGHTA, CDR2 FQGNSA. For the CDR3, the DNA is TGTGCCAGCAGCCCGCCACAGGGTCTAAATTCACCCCTCCACTTT. Protein: CASSPPQGLNSPLHF.

This chain links TRBV6-5 with TRBJ2-1, with 11 bases aligning to TRBD2. The CDR3 is 15 residues long. CDR1 and CDR2 (germline): MNHEY, SVGAGI. V was clipped by 7 bases and J by 7 bases; unmatched bases: 9. The CDR3 DNA reads as TGTGCCAGCAACTCACTAGCGGGAGAGATTAATGAGCAGTTCTTC. The encoded protein is CASNSLAGEINEQFF.

The chain carries TRBV5-5 and TRBJ2-1; 9 nucleotides line up with TRBD2. Trimming cost V 4 bases and J 3 bases; bases outside gene matches: 5. CDR3 length: 15 amino acids. Germline V gene lookup returns CDR1 SGHKS and CDR2 YYEKEE (reference sequence). As DNA, the CDR3 is TGTGCCAGCAGCCTGCGGACTAGCGACTACAATGAGCAGTTCTTC. Encoded protein: CASSLRTSDYNEQFF.

The chain couples TRBV12-3 or TRBV12-4 to TRBJ1-4; TRBD1 is a possible D gene (5 bases). Trimming removed 3 bases at V and 10 bases at J, with 9 bases between. This CDR3 is 12 amino acids long. The CDR3 reads CASSFGGTKLFF. The DNA for the CDR3 is TGTGCCAGCAGTTTCGGGGGTACAAAACTGTTTTTT.

The chain carries TRBV30 and TRBJ1-5; no firm D call. There are 14 residues in the CDR3. V lost 1 base and J lost 0, with 7 bases in between. Germline V gene sequence: CDR1 GTSNPN, CDR2 SVGIG (reference sequence). This CDR3 is CAWSGAPSNQPQHF. As DNA, the CDR3 is TGTGCCTGGAGTGGGGCCCCTAGCAATCAGCCCCAGCATTTT.

V usage is TRBV6-4 and J usage is TRBJ2-1, with 13 bases fitting TRBD2. Germline trimming cut 3 bases from V and 8 bases from J; bases unmatched to any gene: 4. This CDR3 region has 15 residues. Germline loops: CDR1 MRHNA, CDR2 SNTAGT. The CDR3 coding sequence is TGTGCCAGCAGTGATGGACTAGCGGGAGCTCATGAGCAGTTCTTC. Amino acid sequence: CASSDGLAGAHEQFF.

This clone is a singleton in its sample. The chain uses TRBV5-6 and TRBJ2-7; D perhaps matches TRBD1 (6 bases). CDR3 size: 12 residues. Trimming took 2 bases from V and 12 from J, leaving 15 bases between them. Germline values: CDR1 SGHDT, CDR2 YYEEEE. Here the CDR3 reads CASSLVGAVPYF. The CDR3, as DNA: TGTGCCAGCAGCTTAGTGGGGGCCGTCCCGTACTTC.

The chain uses TRBV4-1 and TRBJ1-5; the D gene is possibly TRBD1 (6 bases). This CDR3 contains 17 residues. Trimming left V 0 bases short and J 9 bases short, with 21 bases between. The germline V gene encodes CDR1 MGHRA and CDR2 YSYEKL. The CDR3 nucleotides are TGCGCCAGCAGCCAAGATTCGTTTGGGGACACGGAATGGCCCCAGCATTTT. Encoded protein: CASSQDSFGDTEWPQHF.

The chain recombines TRBV7-9 with TRBJ2-7, with 14 bases lining up with TRBD2. Per the germline V gene, CDR1 is SEHNR and CDR2 is FQNEAQ (reference sequence). After removal of 5 bases from V and 4 bases from J, the junction contained 7 bases not matched to a gene. The CDR3 is 16 amino acids. CDR3 nucleotides: TGTGCCAGCAGCCTCACGGGGACTAGCGGGAGTTACGAGCAGTACTTC. Its translation: CASSLTGTSGSYEQYF.

This chain links TRBV12-2 with TRBJ2-1; the table calls TRBD2, which could not be checked here. TRBV12-2 is a listed pseudogene. The CDR3 spans 10 residues. The CDR3 DNA follows: TGTGCAAGTCGCTTCGATGAGCAGTTCTTC. Amino acids: CASRFDEQFF.

The sample holds one count of this clone. This sequence joins TRBV6-5 and TRBJ1-4; D might be TRBD1 (5 bases). The germline V gene has CDR1 MNHEY and CDR2 SVGAGI. The V and J ends lost 6 bases and 6 bases respectively, with 11 bases between them. There are 13 residues in the CDR3. CDR3 amino acids: CASSLREDEKLFF. In nucleotides, the CDR3 is TGTGCCAGCAGCCTCAGGGAGGATGAAAAACTGTTTTTT.

This clone has a handful of counts. The CDR3 is CASSQDRPPINEKLFF. CDR3 in DNA: TGTGCCAGCTCACAAGACAGGCCCCCGATTAATGAAAAACTGTTTTTT. This rearrangement joins TRBV18 to TRBJ1-4; TRBD1 might be the D (6 bases). V lost 4 bases, J lost 4 bases, and 16 bases lay in between. Germline values: CDR1 KGHSH, CDR2 LQKENI. This CDR3 contains 16 residues. Variable domain in full (rest from reference TRBV18 and TRBJ1-4): NAGVMQNPRHLVRRRGQEARLRCSPMKGHSHVYWYRQLPEEGLKFMVYLQKENIIDESGMPKERFSAEFPKEGPSILRIQQVVRGDSAAYFCASSQDRPPINEKLFFGSGTQLSVL.

V gene TRBV19 combines with J gene TRBJ2-5; 10 bases fit TRBD2. The ends lost 6 bases at V and 5 bases at J; junction bases unmatched: 9. Germline V gene data show CDR1 as LNHDA and CDR2 as SQIVND (reference sequence). The CDR3 covers 15 residues. For the CDR3, the DNA is TGTGCCAGTAGCCCCGGGACTAGCGACATTGAGACCCAGTACTTC. It yields the protein CASSPGTSDIETQYF.

The V call is TRBV10-2, the J call TRBJ1-5, with 8 bases identical to TRBD1. The CDR3 runs to 14 residues. V shed 3 bases, J shed 5 bases, and the junction held 3 bases outside the gene matches. Germline assignment: CDR1 WSHSY and CDR2 SAAADI. CDR3 DNA sequence: TGCGCCAGCAGTGAAAGGGACAGGCATCAGCCCCAGCATTTT. It is translated as CASSERDRHQPQHF.